This T cell receptor (beta chain) was recovered during a study of blood T cell repertoires in COVID-19. Germline trimming cut 5 bases from V and 7 bases from J; bases unmatched to any gene: 12. This CDR3 is 15 amino acids long. The germline V gene encodes CDR1 MDHEN and CDR2 SYDVKM. Authors' methods: Estimation of nucleated cell counts was performed using reference gene primer amplification. Sequencing used immunoSEQ multiplex PCR; TCRdb keeps in-frame clones, though not all of them. V and J calls and clone size come straight from that table; D and trimming were deduced from the DNA. This sample has about 160,000 clones, with just over 85% found just once.

This chain connects TRBV28 to TRBJ2-7; 9 nucleotides line up with TRBD2. The receptor was isolated from a man between 70 and 80 years old with acute or convalescent COVID-19. The sample consisted of peripheral blood. This CDR3 reads CASSVTSGGSMEQYF. CDR3 nucleotides: TGTGCCAGCAGTGTGACTAGCGGAGGGTCCATGGAGCAGTACTTC.